A single sample is the source of the 18 T cell receptor beta chains below, sequenced in a study of cytomegalovirus exposure and HLA in healthy donors (dated by TCRdb to 2015 to 2018). The library relied on the immunoSEQ multiplex PCR assay. The multiplex PCR relied on a mix of 60 forward primers for TCR Vbeta segments and 13 reverse primers for TCR Jbeta segments. The source is immuneACCESS, and TCRdb retained only in-frame sequences with V and J called. Part of the clones is not carried over; for the studies checked, unresolved V genes explain less than half of this, and the remainder is unexplained. The sample records a few hundred thousand clones, under 80% of which are singletons. The ten largest make up less than 2% of the sample. Input material: PBMCs. The receptors here all came from a woman aged 25 to 39 in good health and CMV-seronegative.

This clone came up once. The gene calls are TRBV7-9 and TRBJ1-2; D not resolved. Looked up from germline, CDR1 is SEHNR and CDR2 is FQNEAQ (reference sequence). Trimming pared 1 base from V and 8 bases from J, leaving 11 bases between. The CDR3 length is 13 residues. The CDR3 bases are TGTGCCAGCAGCTTAGAGGGAGGGATCGGCTACACCTTC. This gives the protein CASSLEGGIGYTF.

The chain recombines TRBV7-6 with TRBJ2-2, with TRBD1 identical over 7 bases. V trimming: 6 bases; J trimming: 6 bases; junction bases outside the gene matches: 4. Per the germline V gene, CDR1 is SGHVS and CDR2 is FNYEAQ. The CDR3 length is 13 residues. Here the CDR3 DNA reads TGTGCCAGCAGGCCTGGGACAGCCGGGGAGCTGTTTTTT. Encoded protein: CASRPGTAGELFF.

The CDR3 sequence: CASSEPSGRGEQFF. DNA of the CDR3: TGTGCCAGCAGCGAACCTAGCGGGAGGGGCGAGCAGTTCTTC. The rearrangement links TRBV7-2 to TRBJ2-1, with 12 bases aligning to TRBD2. Per germline, CDR1 SGHTA and CDR2 FQGNSA. There are 14 residues in the CDR3. The V segment lost 5 bases and the J segment 10 bases; nucleotides outside the gene matches: 6.

The sample holds a few counts of this clone. The rearrangement uses TRBV7-6 and TRBJ2-7; 9 bases are shared with TRBD1. The germline CDR1 and CDR2 sequences are SGHVS and FNYEAQ. Trimming took 7 bases from V and 1 from J; bases not matched to a gene: 5. The CDR3 consists of 14 residues. Here the CDR3 DNA reads TGTGCCAGCACCCAGGGACAGGGATCCTACGAGCAGTACTTC. Its protein is CASTQGQGSYEQYF.

V is TRBV11-2 and J is TRBJ1-3, with 7 bases that match TRBD1. Germline V lookup: CDR1 SGHAT, CDR2 FQNNGV. The length of the CDR3 is 15 residues. J was trimmed by 2 bases and V by 7 bases; bases with no gene match: 8. The DNA of the CDR3 is TGTGCCAGCACCCTCGACAGGGTCGCTGGAAACACCATATATTTT. Protein: CASTLDRVAGNTIYF.

The chain uses TRBV6-6 and TRBJ2-3; D remains ambiguous. CDR1 and CDR2 (germline): MNHNY, SVGAGI (reference sequence). This CDR3 region has 14 residues. V lost 0 bases, J lost 14 bases, and 18 bases lay in between. CDR3 sequence: CASSYSIPEEELYF. The CDR3 DNA follows: TGTGCCAGCAGTTACTCGATTCCCGAAGAGGAACTGTATTTT.

This chain joins TRBV9 and TRBJ1-3; tentative D call: TRBD1 (6 bases). This CDR3 has 19 residues. Germline-derived CDR1 and CDR2 are SGDLS and YYNGEE. Trimming stripped 1 base from V and 0 bases from J, with 20 bases between. CDR3 amino acids: CASSVSRALTGGSGNTIYF. CDR3 nucleotides: TGTGCCAGCAGCGTATCTCGGGCACTGACAGGCGGCTCTGGAAACACCATATATTTT.

J is TRBJ1-1 and V is TRBV6-1; D remains unclear. V lost 7 bases and J 3 bases, leaving 6 bases between the germline ends. The V gene's germline CDR1 is MNHNS and CDR2 SASEGT. CDR3 size: 11 residues. DNA for the CDR3: TGTGCCAGCACGAGAGACACTGAAGCTTTCTTT. Encoded protein: CASTRDTEAFF.

This chain joins TRBV7-2 and TRBJ1-5, with D perhaps TRBD1 (5 bases). The CDR3 totals 15 residues. The germline gives CDR1 SGHTA, CDR2 FQGNSA. V gave up 6 bases and J gave up 7 bases, with 19 bases separating them. The CDR3 DNA reads TGTGCCAGCAGACCCGGCTCGGGGGAGGGCCAGCCCCAGCATTTT. Its translation: CASRPGSGEGQPQHF.

The rearrangement links TRBV2 to TRBJ2-7, with TRBD2 matching over 16 bases. The germline V gene encodes CDR1 SNHLY and CDR2 FYNNEI. CDR3 length equals 18 residues. V gave up 6 bases and J gave up 5 bases; unmatched junction bases: 13. For the CDR3, the DNA is TGTGCCAGCAGAGACCCGGGACTAGCGGGGGGGCGATGGCACGAGCAGTACTTC. It translates to CASRDPGLAGGRWHEQYF. Supplemented by reference TRBV2 and TRBJ2-7, the full variable domain reads EPEVTQTPSHQVTQMGQEVILRCVPISNHLYFYWYRQILGQKVEFLVSFYNNEISEKSEIFDDQFSVERPDGSNFTLKIRSTKLEDSAMYFCASRDPGLAGGRWHEQYFGPGTRLTVT.

The rearrangement joins TRBV19 to TRBJ1-1; 9 positions agree with TRBD1. CDR1 is LNHDA and CDR2 is SQIVND in the germline V gene (reference sequence). The trim removed 3 bases at V and 4 bases at J, leaving 0 bases unmatched. This CDR3 has 13 amino acids. The CDR3 nucleotides are TGTGCCAGTAGTATGACAGGGGGCACTGAAGCTTTCTTT. It encodes CASSMTGGTEAFF.

The chain recombines TRBV19 with TRBJ1-1; D gene uncertain. Trimming took 8 bases from V and 4 from J, leaving 17 bases between them. Germline CDR1 LNHDA, CDR2 SQIVND (reference sequence). The CDR3 sequence is 14 residues long. Here the CDR3 reads CASETSLGFTEAFF. CDR3 nucleotides: TGTGCCAGTGAAACCTCACTAGGGTTCACTGAAGCTTTCTTT.

The J gene is TRBJ2-5, the V gene TRBV9, with 7 bases fitting TRBD1. The CDR3 is 15 amino acids. The germline CDR1 and CDR2 sequences are SGDLS and YYNGEE. V gave up 0 bases and J gave up 5 bases; unmatched junction bases: 7. In DNA form, the CDR3 reads TGTGCCAGCAGCGTAGATACAGGGGTAGGGGAGACCCAGTACTTC. Protein sequence: CASSVDTGVGETQYF.

The chain combines TRBV4-1 with TRBJ2-1; the match to TRBD2 covers 7 bases. The CDR3 extends over 16 amino acids. Germline V gene sequence: CDR1 MGHRA, CDR2 YSYEKL. J gave up 5 bases and V 1 base, and 8 bases lay outside the gene matches. DNA of the CDR3: TGCGCCAGCAGCCAAGGTTCCAGCGGGATCAACAATGAGCAGTTCTTC. It yields the protein CASSQGSSGINNEQFF.

The DNA of the CDR3 is TGTGCCAGCAGCCAAGGGGGAGACGGCACAGATACGCAGTATTTT. Translation gives CASSQGGDGTDTQYF. This chain uses TRBV4-2 with TRBJ2-3; perhaps TRBD2 as D (5 bases). The ends were cut back, 1 base at V and 1 base at J, with 9 bases in the middle. The CDR3 is 15 amino acids. Germline V gene sequence: CDR1 LGHNA, CDR2 YNFKEQ.

This chain joins TRBV2 and TRBJ2-7; D gene uncertain. Germline loops: CDR1 SNHLY, CDR2 FYNNEI. CDR3 length: 14 amino acids. The V end lost 8 bases, the J end lost 2 bases, and 16 bases lay between the germline ends. In DNA form, the CDR3 reads TGTGCCAGCTGGGCCCCCGACGTAGCCTACGAGCAGTACTTC. Protein product: CASWAPDVAYEQYF.

V usage is TRBV6-1 and J usage is TRBJ1-4, with 10 bases identical to TRBD1. The V gene end was trimmed by 3 bases and the J gene end by 8 bases; junction bases not matched to a gene: 9. CDR1 and CDR2 (germline): MNHNS, SASEGT. The CDR3 runs to 16 residues. The CDR3 reads CASSETPGQGREKLFF. The CDR3 nucleotides are TGTGCCAGCAGTGAGACCCCGGGACAGGGGCGGGAAAAACTGTTTTTT.

The rearrangement joins TRBV5-1 to TRBJ2-1, with TRBD2 matching 7 bases. The CDR3 is 14 amino acids. V lost 0 bases and J lost 8; bases outside the gene matches: 5. Germline V lookup: CDR1 SGHRS, CDR2 YFSETQ. The CDR3 DNA reads as TGCGCCAGCAGCTTGGGGGAGGGCCGCCATGAGCAGTTCTTC. It specifies CASSLGEGRHEQFF. The complete variable domain, with remaining parts taken from reference TRBV5-1 and TRBJ2-1, reads KAGVTQTPRYLIKTRGQQVTLSCSPISGHRSVSWYQQTPGQGLQFLFEYFSETQRNKGNFPGRFSGRQFSNSRSEMNVSTLELGDSALYLCASSLGEGRHEQFFGPGTRLTVL.